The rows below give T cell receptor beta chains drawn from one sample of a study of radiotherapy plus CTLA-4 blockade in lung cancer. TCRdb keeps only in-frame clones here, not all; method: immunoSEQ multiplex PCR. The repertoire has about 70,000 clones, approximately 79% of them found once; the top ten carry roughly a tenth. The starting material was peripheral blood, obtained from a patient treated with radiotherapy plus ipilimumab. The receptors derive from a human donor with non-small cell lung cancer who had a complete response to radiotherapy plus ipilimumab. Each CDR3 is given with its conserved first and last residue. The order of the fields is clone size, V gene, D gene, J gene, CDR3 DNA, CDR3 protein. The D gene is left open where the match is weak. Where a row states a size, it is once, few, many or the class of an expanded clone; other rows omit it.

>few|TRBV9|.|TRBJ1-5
TGTGCCAGCAGCTCAGGTCTGGGTCAGCCCCAGCATTTT
CASSSGLGQPQHF
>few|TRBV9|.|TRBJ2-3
TGTGCCAGCAGCGCCTCGCACAGCACAGATACGCAGTATTTT
CASSASHSTDTQYF
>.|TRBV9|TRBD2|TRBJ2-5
TGTGCCAGCAGCGAAACTAGCGGGGGGACCCTAGAGACCCAGTACTTC
CASSETSGGTLETQYF
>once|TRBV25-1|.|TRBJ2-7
TGTGCCAGCAGTAGGACCCCTGCCTACGAGCAGTACTTC
CASSRTPAYEQYF
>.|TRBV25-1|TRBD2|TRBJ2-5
TGTGCCAGCAGTGATATGGTCGGGGGGGCGGAGGAGACCCAGTACTTC
CASSDMVGGAEETQYF
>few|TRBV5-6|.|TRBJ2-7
TGTGCCAGCAGCGACGTCGGCACCTACGAGCAGTACTTC
CASSDVGTYEQYF
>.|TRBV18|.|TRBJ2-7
TGTGCCAGCTCACCCTCCGGGTCCATCTACGAGCAGTACTTC
CASSPSGSIYEQYF
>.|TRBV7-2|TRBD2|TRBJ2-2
TGTGCCAGCAGCTCTCCTAGCGGGACGGGCGGGGAGCTGTTTTTT
CASSSPSGTGGELFF
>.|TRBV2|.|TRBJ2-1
TGTGCCAGCAGCACACGGGGGGCGGGATACAATGAGCAGTTCTTC
CASSTRGAGYNEQFF
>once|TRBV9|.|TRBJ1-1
TGTGCCAGCACCATCTTAGACAGTTACACTGAAGCTTTCTTT
CASTILDSYTEAFF
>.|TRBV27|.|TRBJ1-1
TGTGCCAGCAGCCGTACACCGAACACTGAAGCTTTCTTT
CASSRTPNTEAFF
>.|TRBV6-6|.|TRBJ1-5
TGTGCCAGCACGGGGGGCCTCAATCAGCCCCAGCATTTT
CASTGGLNQPQHF
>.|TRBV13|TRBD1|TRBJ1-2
TGTGCCAGCAGCGCCGGACAGGTCTATGGCTACACCTTC
CASSAGQVYGYTF
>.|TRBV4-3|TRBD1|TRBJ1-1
TGCGCCAGCAGCCAGAGGGGGCTTAACACTGAAGCTTTCTTT
CASSQRGLNTEAFF
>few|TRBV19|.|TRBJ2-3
TGTGCCAGTAGTCACACAGATACGCAGTATTTT
CASSHTDTQYF
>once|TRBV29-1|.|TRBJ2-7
TGCAGCGTGCGGGACAACGAGCAGTACTTC
CSVRDNEQYF
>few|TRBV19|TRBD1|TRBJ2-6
TGTGCCAGTAGTATCGGGACAGGCTTCTCTGGGGCCAACGTCCTGACTTTC
CASSIGTGFSGANVLTF
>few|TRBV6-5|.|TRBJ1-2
TGTGCCAGCCGCGACTCGCAGGCTTCCTATGGCTACACCTTC
CASRDSQASYGYTF
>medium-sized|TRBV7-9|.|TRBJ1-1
TGTGCCAGCAGCTTACAGAACACTGAAGCTTTCTTT
CASSLQNTEAFF
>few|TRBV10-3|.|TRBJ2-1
TGTGCCATCAGTGACCTCCAGGACTGGAGAAGAGAGGATGAGCAGTTCTTC
CAISDLQDWRREDEQFF
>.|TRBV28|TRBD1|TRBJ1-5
TGTGCCAGCAGCCCCGGGACAGGGGGCGATCAGCCCCAGCATTTT
CASSPGTGGDQPQHF
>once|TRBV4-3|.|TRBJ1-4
TGCGCCAGCAGTCCGATCCTAAATGAAAAACTGTTTTTT
CASSPILNEKLFF
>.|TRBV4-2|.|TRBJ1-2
TGTGCCAGCAGCCAAGAGGTGACAGGCTATGGCTACACCTTC
CASSQEVTGYGYTF
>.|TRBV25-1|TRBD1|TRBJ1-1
TGTGCCAGCAGCGGACAGGGGTGGAACACTGAAGCTTTCTTT
CASSGQGWNTEAFF
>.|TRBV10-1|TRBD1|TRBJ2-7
TGCGCCAGCAGTGAGACAGGGGGCGCGGGGGAGCAGTACTTC
CASSETGGAGEQYF
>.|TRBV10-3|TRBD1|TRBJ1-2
TGTGCCATCAGTGAGACGACAGGGGGCATCTTAGGCTACACCTTC
CAISETTGGILGYTF
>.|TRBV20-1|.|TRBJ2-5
TGCAGTGCGGAGGACGTAGAGACCCAGTACTTC
CSAEDVETQYF
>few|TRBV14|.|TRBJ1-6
TGTGCCAGCAGCCAAGGTGGGGTCGGATCACCCCTCCACTTT
CASSQGGVGSPLHF
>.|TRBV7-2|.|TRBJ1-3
TGTGCCAGCAGCCGTAGTTTTGGCTCTGGAAACACCATATATTTT
CASSRSFGSGNTIYF
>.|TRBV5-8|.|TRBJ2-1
TGTGCCAGCAGCATAGACGCCGGGGGCGGGGGAAACAATGAGCAGTTCTTC
CASSIDAGGGGNNEQFF
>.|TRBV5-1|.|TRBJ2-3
TGCGCCAGCACCTGGCTGGCGGACAGCACAGATACGCAGTATTTT
CASTWLADSTDTQYF
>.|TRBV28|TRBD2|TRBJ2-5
TGTGCCAGCCGGGCACTAGCGGGAGGGGGAGGAGAGACCCAGTACTTC
CASRALAGGGGETQYF
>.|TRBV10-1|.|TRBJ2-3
TGCGCCAGCAGTGGGACACCGGAAAGCACAGATACGCAGTATTTT
CASSGTPESTDTQYF
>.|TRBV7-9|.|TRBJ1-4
TGTGCCAGCAGCCAAGGACCGTTTCGAAACGAAAAACTGTTTTTT
CASSQGPFRNEKLFF
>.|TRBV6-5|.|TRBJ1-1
TGTGCCAGCTCCTCCCAAGCTCTCGGGGATACTGAAGCTTTCTTT
CASSSQALGDTEAFF
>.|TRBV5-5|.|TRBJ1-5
TGTGCCAGCACCCCCTCATTGTCGGGGAGTCAGCCCCAGCATTTT
CASTPSLSGSQPQHF
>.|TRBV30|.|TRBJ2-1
TGTGCCTGGAGTGCGTGGTCAGGTCGGTACAATGAGCAGTTCTTC
CAWSAWSGRYNEQFF
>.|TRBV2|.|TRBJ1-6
TGTGCCAGCATGAAGGGTGCGAATTCACCCCTCCACTTT
CASMKGANSPLHF
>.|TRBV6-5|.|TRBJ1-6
TGTGCCAGCAGAGAGGGCACAGGCTCACCCCTCCACTTT
CASREGTGSPLHF
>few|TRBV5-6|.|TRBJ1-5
TGTGCCAGCAGCCCAAGCAGGGGATATCAGCCCCAGCATTTT
CASSPSRGYQPQHF
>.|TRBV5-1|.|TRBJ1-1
TGCGCCAGCAGCTTGACGAGTTCTGTCGGGGGGCGGGCTTTCTTT
CASSLTSSVGGRAFF
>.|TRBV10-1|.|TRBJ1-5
TGCGCCAGCAGTGAGTTGGTACTGAAAACGTGTCAGCCCCAGCATTTT
CASSELVLKTCQPQHF
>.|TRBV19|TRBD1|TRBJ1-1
TGTGCCAGTAGTATCCCAGGGGGCTCGAGGACTGAAGCTTTCTTT
CASSIPGGSRTEAFF
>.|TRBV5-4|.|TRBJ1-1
TGTGCCAGCAGCTCGAACCTCAGGGGAGGAAGGGCTTTCTTT
CASSSNLRGGRAFF
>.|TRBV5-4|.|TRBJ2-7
TGTGCCAGCAGCTCCGGGGGGACAGCGGGACCATACGAGCAGTACTTC
CASSSGGTAGPYEQYF
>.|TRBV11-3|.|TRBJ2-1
TGTGCCAGCAGCTCCCGGGACATCGGTGGGCGAGTCTTC
CASSSRDIGGRVF
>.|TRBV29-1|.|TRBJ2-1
TGCAGCGTGCTTGGGGGCCTTTCTTACAATGAGCAGTTCTTC
CSVLGGLSYNEQFF
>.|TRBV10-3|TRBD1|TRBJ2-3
TGTGCCATCAGGGACGGACAGGGCGAATCAACAGATACGCAGTATTTT
CAIRDGQGESTDTQYF
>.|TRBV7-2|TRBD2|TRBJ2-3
TGTGCCAGCAGCCGGGCTAGCGGGAGGGCCAAAGATACGCAGTATTTT
CASSRASGRAKDTQYF